One and the same sample provided the 18 T cell receptor beta chains below, sequenced in a study of CD8 T cells in ankylosing spondylitis. TCRdb fed the 5' RACE reads into MiXCR, producing one record per CDR3 protein. The table lists 500,000 to 650,000 distinct CDR3 sequences, 5.3% of them singletons. Study conclusions and caveats: Seemingly characteristic of ankylosing spondylitis blood was a TCR beta motif consisting of eight highly homologous variants.

No antigens are known for them. The sample comprised blood, either unsorted or a sorted T cell fraction (not recorded which). The receptors were sampled from a male donor with ankylosing spondylitis.

The sample holds many counts of this clonotype. The chain employs TRBV18 and TRBJ2-3; no firm D call. The CDR3 has 15 amino acids. Germline lookup yields CDR1 KGHSH and CDR2 LQKENI. Trimming removed 3 bases from V and 5 bases from J, with 15 bases in between. In nucleotides, the CDR3 is TGTGCCAGCTCACCGAGCGCTACCCTTGGAGATACGCAGTATTTT. This codes for CASSPSATLGDTQYF.

Many counts were recorded for this clonotype. The chain combines TRBV7-2 with TRBJ1-1; TRBD1 is a possible D gene (5 bases). Trimming pared 4 bases from V and 8 bases from J, leaving 14 bases between. The CDR3 has 13 residues. Germline V CDR1 and CDR2: SGHTA, FQGNSA. Here the CDR3 reads CASSYARTSEAFF. The CDR3 nucleotides are TGTGCCAGCAGCTACGCCAGGACATCCGAAGCTTTCTTT.

At least ten counts were recorded for this clonotype. J is TRBJ1-5 and V is TRBV5-5; 8 bases align to TRBD1. Germline V lookup: CDR1 SGHKS, CDR2 YYEKEE (reference sequence). The CDR3 is 14 residues long. With 0 bases clipped from V and 6 bases from J, the junction kept 2 bases outside the gene matches. In DNA form, the CDR3 reads TGTGCCAGCAGCTTGGCAGGGGGCTCTCAGCCCCAGCATTTT. This codes for CASSLAGGSQPQHF.

This clonotype came up many times. The chain couples TRBV29-1 to TRBJ2-7, with 9 bases lining up with TRBD1. Germline V gene data show CDR1 as SQVTM and CDR2 as ANQGSEA. The CDR3 has 14 residues. J lost 4 bases, V lost 3 bases, and 7 bases had no gene match. DNA for the CDR3: TGCAGCGTTGAGAATCCGGGACAGGGTTACGAGCAGTACTTC. Its protein product is CSVENPGQGYEQYF.

This clonotype was seen many times. The CDR3 DNA follows: TGTGCCAGCAGCTTAGCGCTTACAGTAAGAGAGACCCAGTACTTC. Translated, it gives CASSLALTVRETQYF. The V gene is TRBV11-1, the J gene TRBJ2-5; D unclear. Germline V lookup: CDR1 SGHAT, CDR2 FQDESV (reference sequence). The V end was cut by 0 bases, the J end by 4 bases, with 12 bases between. The length of the CDR3 is 15 residues.

This clonotype has ten or more counts. The chain couples TRBV29-1 to TRBJ2-5, with 7 bases fitting TRBD1. With V trimmed by 8 bases and J by 0 bases, 9 bases remained unmatched. Germline CDR1 and CDR2: SQVTM and ANQGSEA. The CDR3 extends over 14 amino acids. CDR3 residues: CSTKTGTDQETQYF. DNA for the CDR3: TGCAGCACCAAGACCGGGACAGACCAAGAGACCCAGTACTTC. Complete variable domain (other parts from reference TRBV29-1 and TRBJ2-5): SAVISQKPSRDICQRGTSLTIQCQVDSQVTMMFWYRQQPGQSLTLIATANQGSEATYESGFVIDKFPISRPNLTFSTLTVSNMSPEDSSIYLCSTKTGTDQETQYFGPGTRLLVL.

This clonotype was seen only a few times. This rearrangement joins TRBV25-1 to TRBJ2-7; 8 bases line up with TRBD1. V lost 4 bases to trimming and J lost 11 bases; unmatched junction nucleotides: 7. Germline CDR1 is MGHDK and CDR2 is SYGVNS. The CDR3 covers 12 residues. The CDR3 is CASSVRQGRKYF. DNA for the CDR3: TGTGCCAGCAGTGTCCGACAGGGGAGGAAGTACTTC.

This sequence joins TRBV3-1 and TRBJ2-3; 13 bases align to TRBD2. With 5 bases clipped from V and 6 bases from J, the junction kept 8 bases outside the gene matches. This CDR3 is 16 amino acids long. CDR1 and CDR2 from the germline V gene are LGHDT and YNNKEL (reference sequence). This chain's CDR3 is CASSTLAGGFGDTQYF. CDR3 DNA sequence: TGTGCCAGCAGCACACTAGCGGGGGGGTTCGGTGATACGCAGTATTTT.

The chain is built from TRBV2 and TRBJ1-4, with 7 bases aligning to TRBD1. The ends lost 8 bases at V and 6 bases at J; junction bases unmatched: 6. The germline CDR1 and CDR2 sequences are SNHLY and FYNNEI. This CDR3 has 13 residues. The CDR3, as DNA: TGTGCCAGCGACAGGGAGTATTATGAAAAACTGTTTTTT. Its translation: CASDREYYEKLFF. The whole variable domain, filled in from reference TRBV2 and TRBJ1-4, reads EPEVTQTPSHQVTQMGQEVILRCVPISNHLYFYWYRQILGQKVEFLVSFYNNEISEKSEIFDDQFSVERPDGSNFTLKIRSTKLEDSAMYFCASDREYYEKLFFGSGTQLSVL.

This clonotype was detected many times. The chain joins TRBV7-2 to TRBJ1-2; tentatively, D is TRBD1 (5 bases). V gave up 6 bases and J gave up 3 bases, with 17 bases separating them. Germline V gene data show CDR1 as SGHTA and CDR2 as FQGNSA. CDR3 length equals 15 residues. Written as DNA, the CDR3 is TGTGCCAGCAGTCGTTCCGGGGGAGGAGACTATGGCTACACCTTC. It translates to CASSRSGGGDYGYTF.

This clonotype has a count of ten or more. The chain employs TRBV20-1 and TRBJ2-4; the D gene could be TRBD1 or TRBD2 (6 bases each). This CDR3 has 14 residues. Deletions cut 6 bases from V and 3 bases from J, with 15 bases between. CDR1 and CDR2 from the germline V gene are DFQATT and SNEGSKA (reference sequence). As DNA, the CDR3 is TGCAGTGCCCATCTAGGGGGGCACAAAAACATTCAGTACTTC. Translation: CSAHLGGHKNIQYF.

This clonotype has a count of ten or more. The J gene is TRBJ2-2, the V gene TRBV6-2 or TRBV6-3; unclear D gene. Germline-derived CDR1 and CDR2 are MNHEY and SVGEGT. There are 11 residues in the CDR3. The V end was cut by 6 bases, the J end by 2 bases, with 1 base between. CDR3 protein: CASSNTGELFF. CDR3 bases: TGTGCCAGCAGCAACACCGGGGAGCTGTTTTTT.

This clonotype was seen at least ten times. V usage is TRBV18 and J usage is TRBJ2-5, with 7 bases matching TRBD1. This CDR3 spans 15 amino acids. The J segment lost 3 bases and the V segment lost 3 bases, leaving 7 bases of the junction unmatched. Looked up from germline, CDR1 is KGHSH and CDR2 is LQKENI. The DNA for the CDR3 is TGTGCCAGCTCACCGGGATACGACAGGGAAGAGACCCAGTACTTC. This encodes CASSPGYDREETQYF.

This clonotype was detected many times. The V and J genes are TRBV29-1 and TRBJ1-1, with TRBD1 identical over 7 bases. Germline V lookup: CDR1 SQVTM, CDR2 ANQGSEA. This CDR3 has 12 residues. The trim removed 6 bases at V and 10 bases at J, leaving 11 bases unmatched. In nucleotides, the CDR3 is TGCAGCGTGGTAACAGGGGCCCTGAGAGCTTTCTTT. It is translated as CSVVTGALRAFF.

The J gene is TRBJ2-1, the V gene TRBV6-1; no reliable D call. This CDR3 spans 13 amino acids. Germline CDR1 is MNHNS and CDR2 is SASEGT. V was clipped by 0 bases and J by 4 bases, with 4 bases between them. The CDR3 nucleotides are TGTGCCAGCAGTGAAGCGTCTTACAATGAGCAGTTCTTC. This translates into CASSEASYNEQFF.

This clonotype has ten or more counts. The chain is built from TRBV7-2 and TRBJ1-2; D perhaps matches TRBD1 (6 bases). Trimming cost V 1 base and J 7 bases, with 13 bases left between them. Per the germline V gene, CDR1 is SGHTA and CDR2 is FQGNSA. CDR3 length: 14 residues. CDR3 sequence (DNA): TGTGCCAGCAGCTTAGGGCAGGGGTTAGGTGGCTACACCTTC. This gives the protein CASSLGQGLGGYTF.

This clonotype was counted at least ten times. The rearrangement joins TRBV5-1 to TRBJ2-3; D may be TRBD1 (5 bases). The germline V gene has CDR1 SGHRS and CDR2 YFSETQ. The CDR3 is 15 residues long. Deletions cut 2 bases from V and 5 bases from J, with 15 bases between. CDR3 in amino acids: CASSFISGHEDTQYF. The CDR3 DNA reads as TGCGCCAGCAGCTTTATTTCAGGGCACGAAGATACGCAGTATTTT. Based on the CDR3 plus reference TRBV5-1 and TRBJ2-3, the full variable domain is KAGVTQTPRYLIKTRGQQVTLSCSPISGHRSVSWYQQTPGQGLQFLFEYFSETQRNKGNFPGRFSGRQFSNSRSEMNVSTLELGDSALYLCASSFISGHEDTQYFGPGTRLTVL.

There are many counts of this clonotype. The V call is TRBV4-2, the J call TRBJ1-5, with D unresolved. This CDR3 region has 14 residues. V was trimmed by 1 base and J by 6 bases, leaving 10 bases between them. Per germline, CDR1 LGHNA and CDR2 YNFKEQ. The CDR3 loop is CASSQGERFQPQHF. CDR3 bases: TGTGCCAGCAGCCAAGGGGAGAGGTTTCAGCCCCAGCATTTT.